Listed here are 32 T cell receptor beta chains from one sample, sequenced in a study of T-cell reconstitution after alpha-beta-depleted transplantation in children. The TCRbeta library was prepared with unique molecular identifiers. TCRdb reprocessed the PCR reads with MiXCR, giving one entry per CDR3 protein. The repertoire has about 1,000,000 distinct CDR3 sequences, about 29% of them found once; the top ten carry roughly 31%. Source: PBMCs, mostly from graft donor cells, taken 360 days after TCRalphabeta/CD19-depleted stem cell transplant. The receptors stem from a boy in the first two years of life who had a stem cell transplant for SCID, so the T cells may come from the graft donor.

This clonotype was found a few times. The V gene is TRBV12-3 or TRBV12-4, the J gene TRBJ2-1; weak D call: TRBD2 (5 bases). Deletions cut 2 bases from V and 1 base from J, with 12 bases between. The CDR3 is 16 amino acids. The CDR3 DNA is TGTGCCAGCAGTTTAATGCGGGCCCTGTCCTACAATGAGCAGTTCTTC. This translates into CASSLMRALSYNEQFF.

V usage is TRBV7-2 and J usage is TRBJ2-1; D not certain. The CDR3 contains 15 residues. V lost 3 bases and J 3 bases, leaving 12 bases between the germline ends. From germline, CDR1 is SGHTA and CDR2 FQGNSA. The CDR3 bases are TGTGCCAGCAGCTTTGTCCAAACCATCTACAATGAGCAGTTCTTC. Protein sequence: CASSFVQTIYNEQFF.

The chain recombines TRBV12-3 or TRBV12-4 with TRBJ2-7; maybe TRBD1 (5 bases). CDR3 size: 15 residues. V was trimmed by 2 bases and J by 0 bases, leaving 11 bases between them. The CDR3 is CASSLRAGPSYEQYF. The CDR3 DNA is TGTGCCAGCAGTTTACGTGCAGGGCCCTCCTACGAGCAGTACTTC.

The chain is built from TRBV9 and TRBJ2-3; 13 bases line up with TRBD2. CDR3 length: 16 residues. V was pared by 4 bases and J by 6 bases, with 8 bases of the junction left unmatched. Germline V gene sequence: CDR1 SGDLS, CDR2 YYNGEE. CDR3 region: CASSPPLAGGEDTQYF. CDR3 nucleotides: TGTGCCAGCAGCCCTCCACTAGCGGGGGGGGAGGATACGCAGTATTTT.

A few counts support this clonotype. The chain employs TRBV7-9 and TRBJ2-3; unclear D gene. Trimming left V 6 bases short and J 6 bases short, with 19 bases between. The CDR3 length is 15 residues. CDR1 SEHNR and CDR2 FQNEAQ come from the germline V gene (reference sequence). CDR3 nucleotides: TGTGCCAGCAGACTCTTGATTGGGAATGGGGATACGCAGTATTTT. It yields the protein CASRLLIGNGDTQYF.

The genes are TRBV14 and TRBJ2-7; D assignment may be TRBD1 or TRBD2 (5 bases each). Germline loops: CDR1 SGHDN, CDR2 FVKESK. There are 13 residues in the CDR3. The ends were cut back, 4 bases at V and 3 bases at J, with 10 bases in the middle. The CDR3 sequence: CASSRGPFYEQYF. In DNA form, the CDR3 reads TGTGCCAGCAGCCGGGGACCGTTCTACGAGCAGTACTTC.

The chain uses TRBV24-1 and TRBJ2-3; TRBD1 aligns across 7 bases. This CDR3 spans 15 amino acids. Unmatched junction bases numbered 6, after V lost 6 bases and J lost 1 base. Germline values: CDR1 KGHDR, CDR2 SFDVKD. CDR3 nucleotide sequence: TGTGCCACCAGTCAAGGGGGCAGGGGCACAGATACGCAGTATTTT. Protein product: CATSQGGRGTDTQYF.

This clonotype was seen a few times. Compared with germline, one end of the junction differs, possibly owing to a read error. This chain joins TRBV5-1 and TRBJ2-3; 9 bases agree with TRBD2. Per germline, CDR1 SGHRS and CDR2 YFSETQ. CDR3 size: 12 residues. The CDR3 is CASSLGLAGPAF. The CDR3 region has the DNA TGCGCCAGCAGCTTGGGCCTAGCGGGGCCCGCGTTT.

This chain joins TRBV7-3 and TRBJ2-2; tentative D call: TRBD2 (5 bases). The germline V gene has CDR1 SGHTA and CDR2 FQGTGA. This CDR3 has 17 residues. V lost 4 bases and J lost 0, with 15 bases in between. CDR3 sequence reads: CASSSFLSGSNTGELFF. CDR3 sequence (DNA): TGTGCCAGCAGCTCATTTCTCAGCGGATCGAACACCGGGGAGCTGTTTTTT.

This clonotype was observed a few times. This CDR3 reads CASSQDRFGGRAGQPQHF. The CDR3, as DNA: TGCGCCAGCAGCCAAGATCGGTTTGGGGGGCGGGCAGGTCAGCCCCAGCATTTT. The genes are TRBV4-3 and TRBJ1-5; weak D call: TRBD1 (6 bases). CDR1 and CDR2 from the germline V gene are LGHNA and YSLEER. V lost 0 bases, J lost 6 bases, and 21 bases lay in between. CDR3 size: 18 residues.

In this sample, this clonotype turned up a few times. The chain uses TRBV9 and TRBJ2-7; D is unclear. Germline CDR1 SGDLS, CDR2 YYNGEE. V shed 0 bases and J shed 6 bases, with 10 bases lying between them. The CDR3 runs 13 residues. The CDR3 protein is CASSVVGGSEQYF. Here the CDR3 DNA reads TGTGCCAGCAGCGTAGTCGGTGGCTCCGAGCAGTACTTC.

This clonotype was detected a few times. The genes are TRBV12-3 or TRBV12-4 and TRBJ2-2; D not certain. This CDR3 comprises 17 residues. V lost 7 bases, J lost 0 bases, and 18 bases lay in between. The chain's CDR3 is CASTRSVASANTGELFF. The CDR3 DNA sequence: TGTGCCAGCACCAGGAGCGTAGCATCAGCGAACACCGGGGAGCTGTTTTTT.

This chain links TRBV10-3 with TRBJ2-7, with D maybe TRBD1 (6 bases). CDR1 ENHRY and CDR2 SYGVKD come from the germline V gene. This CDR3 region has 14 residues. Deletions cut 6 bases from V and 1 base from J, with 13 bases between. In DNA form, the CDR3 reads TGTGCCATCAGCCATGGACAGTCTTCCTACGAGCAGTACTTC. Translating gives CAISHGQSSYEQYF.

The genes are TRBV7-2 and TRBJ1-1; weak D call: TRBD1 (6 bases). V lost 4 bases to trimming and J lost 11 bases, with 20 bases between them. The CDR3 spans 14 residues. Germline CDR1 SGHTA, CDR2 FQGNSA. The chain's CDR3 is CASSSRRGLATAFF. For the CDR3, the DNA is TGTGCCAGCAGCTCCCGCCGGGGGCTAGCGACGGCTTTCTTT.

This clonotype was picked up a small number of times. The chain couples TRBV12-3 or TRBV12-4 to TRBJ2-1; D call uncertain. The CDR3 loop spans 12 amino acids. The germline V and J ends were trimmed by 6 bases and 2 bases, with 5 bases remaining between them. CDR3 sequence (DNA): TGTGCCAGCAGCGTCCCCTACAATGAGCAGTTCTTC. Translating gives CASSVPYNEQFF.

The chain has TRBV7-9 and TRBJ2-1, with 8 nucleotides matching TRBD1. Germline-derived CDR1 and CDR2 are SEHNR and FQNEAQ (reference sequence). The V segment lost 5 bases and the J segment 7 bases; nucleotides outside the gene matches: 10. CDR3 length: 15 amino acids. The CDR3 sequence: CASSMRQGRPNEQFF. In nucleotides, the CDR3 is TGTGCCAGCAGCATGAGACAGGGGAGGCCGAATGAGCAGTTCTTC.

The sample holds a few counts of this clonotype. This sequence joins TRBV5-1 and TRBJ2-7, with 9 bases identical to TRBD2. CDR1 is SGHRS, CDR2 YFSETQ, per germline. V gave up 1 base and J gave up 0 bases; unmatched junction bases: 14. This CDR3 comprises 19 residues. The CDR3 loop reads CASSLFYLAGISSSYEQYF. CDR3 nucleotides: TGCGCCAGCAGCTTGTTTTACCTAGCGGGGATCTCGAGCTCCTACGAGCAGTACTTC.

DNA for the CDR3: TGTGCCAGCAGTTTTGGGGTGGGACAGGGGAATGAAAAACTGTTTTTT. This gives the protein CASSFGVGQGNEKLFF. The chain recombines TRBV12-3 or TRBV12-4 with TRBJ1-4; 10 bases are a match to TRBD1. This CDR3 spans 16 amino acids. Trimming took 3 bases from V and 5 from J; bases not matched to a gene: 6.

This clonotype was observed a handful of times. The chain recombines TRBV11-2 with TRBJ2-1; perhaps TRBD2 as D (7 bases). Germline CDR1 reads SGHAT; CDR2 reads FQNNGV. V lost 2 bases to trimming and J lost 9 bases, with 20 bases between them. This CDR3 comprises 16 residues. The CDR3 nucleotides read TGTGCCAGCAGCTTACGAGGTGGGGGGGCCTGGAGTGAGCAGTTCTTC. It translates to CASSLRGGGAWSEQFF.

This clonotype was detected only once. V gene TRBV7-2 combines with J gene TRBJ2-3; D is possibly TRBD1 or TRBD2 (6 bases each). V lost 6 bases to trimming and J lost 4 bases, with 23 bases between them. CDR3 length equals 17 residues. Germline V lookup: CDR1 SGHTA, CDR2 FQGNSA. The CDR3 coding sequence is TGTGCCAGCAGTTCCCGTCGGGGGCGGGACCTATCAGATACGCAGTATTTT. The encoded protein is CASSSRRGRDLSDTQYF. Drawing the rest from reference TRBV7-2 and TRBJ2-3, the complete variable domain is GAGVSQSPSNKVTEKGKDVELRCDPISGHTALYWYRQSLGQGLEFLIYFQGNSAPDKSGLPSDRFSAERTGGSVSTLTIQRTQQEDSAVYLCASSSRRGRDLSDTQYFGPGTRLTVL.

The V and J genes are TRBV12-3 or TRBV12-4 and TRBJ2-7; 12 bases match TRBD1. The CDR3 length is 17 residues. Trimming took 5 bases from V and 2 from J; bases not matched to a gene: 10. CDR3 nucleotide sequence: TGTGCCAGCAGTACACGGGACAGGGGGCGACCAGCCTACGAGCAGTACTTC. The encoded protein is CASSTRDRGRPAYEQYF.

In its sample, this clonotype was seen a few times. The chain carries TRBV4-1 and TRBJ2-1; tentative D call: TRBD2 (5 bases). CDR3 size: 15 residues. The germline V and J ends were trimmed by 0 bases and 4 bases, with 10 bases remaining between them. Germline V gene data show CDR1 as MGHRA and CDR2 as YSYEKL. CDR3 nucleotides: TGCGCCAGCAGCCAAGAAGTGGCGGGTTACAATGAGCAGTTCTTC. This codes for CASSQEVAGYNEQFF.

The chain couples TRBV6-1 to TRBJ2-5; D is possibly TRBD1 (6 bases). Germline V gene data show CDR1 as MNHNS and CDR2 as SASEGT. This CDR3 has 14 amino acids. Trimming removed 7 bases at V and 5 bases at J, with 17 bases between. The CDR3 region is CASISWHREETQYF. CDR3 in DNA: TGTGCCAGCATCTCCTGGCACAGGGAGGAGACCCAGTACTTC.

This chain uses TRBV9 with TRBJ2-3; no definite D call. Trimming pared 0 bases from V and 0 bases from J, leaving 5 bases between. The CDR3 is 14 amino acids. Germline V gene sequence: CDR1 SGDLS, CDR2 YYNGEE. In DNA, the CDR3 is TGTGCCAGCAGCGTAGTTCCTAGCACAGATACGCAGTATTTT. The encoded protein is CASSVVPSTDTQYF. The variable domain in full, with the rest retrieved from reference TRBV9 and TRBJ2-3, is DSGVTQTPKHLITATGQRVTLRCSPRSGDLSVYWYQQSLDQGLQFLIQYYNGEERAKGNILERFSAQQFPDLHSELNLSSLELGDSALYFCASSVVPSTDTQYFGPGTRLTVL.

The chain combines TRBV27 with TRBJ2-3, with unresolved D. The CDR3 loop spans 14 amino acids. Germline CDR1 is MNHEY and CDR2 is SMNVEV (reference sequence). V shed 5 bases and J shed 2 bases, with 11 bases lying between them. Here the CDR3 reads CASSPHSLTDTQYF. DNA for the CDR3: TGTGCCAGCAGTCCCCACTCTCTCACAGATACGCAGTATTTT.

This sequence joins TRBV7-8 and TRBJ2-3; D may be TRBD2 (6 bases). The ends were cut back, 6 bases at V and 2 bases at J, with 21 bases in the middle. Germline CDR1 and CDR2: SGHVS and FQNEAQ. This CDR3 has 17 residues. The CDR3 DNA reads TGTGCCAGCAGGATATGGGCCCGGGACTCCCTCACAGATACGCAGTATTTT. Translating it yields CASRIWARDSLTDTQYF.

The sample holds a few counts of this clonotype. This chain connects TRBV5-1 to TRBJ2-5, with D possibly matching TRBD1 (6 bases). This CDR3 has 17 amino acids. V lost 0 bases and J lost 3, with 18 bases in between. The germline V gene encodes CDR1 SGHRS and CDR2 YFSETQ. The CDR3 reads CASSLGHGTSLKETQYF. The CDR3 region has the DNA TGCGCCAGCAGCTTGGGGCACGGGACATCATTAAAAGAGACCCAGTACTTC.

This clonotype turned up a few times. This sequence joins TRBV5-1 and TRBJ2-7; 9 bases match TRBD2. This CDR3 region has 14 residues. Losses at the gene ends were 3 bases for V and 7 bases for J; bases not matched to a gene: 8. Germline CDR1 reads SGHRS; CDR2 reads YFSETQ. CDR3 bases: TGCGCCAGCAGCTGGGTGGGACTAGCACGGGAGCAGTACTTC. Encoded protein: CASSWVGLAREQYF.

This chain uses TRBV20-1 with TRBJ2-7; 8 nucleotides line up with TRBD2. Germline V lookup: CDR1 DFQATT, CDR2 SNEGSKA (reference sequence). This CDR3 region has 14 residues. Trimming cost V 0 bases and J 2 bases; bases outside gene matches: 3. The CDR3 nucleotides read TGCAGTGCTAGAGATGCGCGGGGGGCCTACGAGCAGTACTTC. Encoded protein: CSARDARGAYEQYF.

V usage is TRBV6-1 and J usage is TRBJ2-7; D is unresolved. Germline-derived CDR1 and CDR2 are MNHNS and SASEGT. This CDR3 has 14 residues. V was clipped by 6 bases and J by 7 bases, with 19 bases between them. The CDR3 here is CASSGTGPFWEQYF. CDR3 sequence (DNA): TGTGCCAGCAGCGGAACGGGCCCTTTCTGGGAGCAGTACTTC.

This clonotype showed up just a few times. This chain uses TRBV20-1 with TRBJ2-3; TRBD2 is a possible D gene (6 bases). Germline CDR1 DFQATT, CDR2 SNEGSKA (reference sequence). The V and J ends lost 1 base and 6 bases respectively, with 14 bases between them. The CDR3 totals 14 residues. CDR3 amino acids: CSARAGGLADTQYF. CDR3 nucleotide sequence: TGCAGTGCTAGAGCCGGGGGACTCGCGGATACGCAGTATTTT.

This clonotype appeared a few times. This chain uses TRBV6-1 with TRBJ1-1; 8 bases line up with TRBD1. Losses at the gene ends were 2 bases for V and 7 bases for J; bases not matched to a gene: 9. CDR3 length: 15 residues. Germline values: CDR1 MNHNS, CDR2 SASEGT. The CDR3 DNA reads TGTGCCAGCAGTGAAAACCGCAGGGGGCATAGTGAAGCTTTCTTT. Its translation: CASSENRRGHSEAFF.